The 19 T cell receptor beta chains below were found in one sample sequenced in a study of identical twins. TCRdb re-called the 5' RACE reads through MiXCR, storing one row per CDR3 protein. Here the sample spans 1.5 million to 2 million distinct CDR3 sequences, more than 30% being singletons. The sequenced sample was cord blood. The receptors were gathered from a newborn girl in good health.

The chain joins TRBV7-9 to TRBJ2-7, with D maybe TRBD1 (5 bases). The CDR3 is made up of 15 amino acids. Trimming removed 5 bases at V and 2 bases at J, with 16 bases between. In germline, CDR1 is SEHNR, CDR2 FQNEAQ (reference sequence). CDR3 sequence: CASSAEWGRTYEQYF. The CDR3 DNA reads as TGTGCCAGCAGCGCCGAGTGGGGCAGAACCTACGAGCAGTACTTC.

This clonotype was picked up a small number of times. J is TRBJ2-3 and V is TRBV3-1; possible D gene TRBD1, 6 bases. Germline CDR1 LGHDT, CDR2 YNNKEL (reference sequence). V was cut by 1 base and J by 6 bases, with 14 bases left in between. CDR3 length: 15 residues. The DNA of the CDR3 is TGTGCCAGCAGCCAAGTGATAGACAGGACCGATACGCAGTATTTT. Translated, it gives CASSQVIDRTDTQYF.

The sample holds a few counts of this clonotype. This chain uses TRBV29-1 with TRBJ1-1; the D is unclear. Germline V lookup: CDR1 SQVTM, CDR2 ANQGSEA. This CDR3 has 13 amino acids. V dropped 3 bases and J dropped 1 base, with 9 bases sitting between them. The CDR3 region has the DNA TGCAGCGTTGATCTGGGTAGGAACACTGAAGCTTTCTTT. It yields the protein CSVDLGRNTEAFF.

The chain is built from TRBV6-1 and TRBJ1-2, with D possibly matching TRBD1 (6 bases). There are 14 residues in the CDR3. The ends were cut back, 7 bases at V and 4 bases at J, with 16 bases in the middle. Germline-derived CDR1 and CDR2 are MNHNS and SASEGT. Here the CDR3 reads CASKIRRTAYGYTF. CDR3 sequence (DNA): TGTGCCAGCAAAATAAGGAGGACAGCCTATGGCTACACCTTC.

V and J are TRBV12-3 or TRBV12-4 and TRBJ1-1, with unresolved D. The CDR3 runs to 14 residues. The ends were cut back, 5 bases at V and 1 base at J, with 11 bases in the middle. Here the CDR3 reads CASSPETRNTEAFF. The DNA for the CDR3 is TGTGCCAGCAGTCCCGAGACAAGGAACACTGAAGCTTTCTTT.

V gene TRBV3-1 combines with J gene TRBJ2-1, with 9 bases matching TRBD2. Trimming at V came to 1 base and at J to 8 bases, leaving 6 bases not matched to a gene. CDR3 length: 15 residues. Germline CDR1 and CDR2: LGHDT and YNNKEL (reference sequence). The CDR3 coding sequence is TGTGCCAGCAGCCAAGGGACTAGCGAAACGGATGAGCAGTTCTTC. Its protein is CASSQGTSETDEQFF.

Of note for this clonotype: An end of the junction differs from the germline gene, which may be a read error. The V call is TRBV20-1, the J call TRBJ2-7; 10 bases match TRBD2. Germline CDR1 reads DFQATT; CDR2 reads SNEGSKA (reference sequence). The CDR3 runs to 12 residues. DNA for the CDR3: TGCAGGGCTAGCGGGGGCTCCTACGAGCAGTACTTC. Translating it yields CRASGGSYEQYF.

This clonotype came up many times. The V gene is TRBV20-1, the J gene TRBJ2-3; 9 bases are a match to TRBD1. This CDR3 region has 14 residues. In germline, CDR1 is DFQATT, CDR2 SNEGSKA (reference sequence). CDR3 nucleotide sequence: TGCAGCGCGGGTAGGACAGGGGGCACAGATACGCAGTATTTT. It is translated as CSAGRTGGTDTQYF.

This clonotype has more than one count but fewer than ten. V gene TRBV16 combines with J gene TRBJ2-5; TRBD1 agrees at 7 bases. The V gene end was trimmed by 0 bases and the J gene end by 3 bases; junction bases not matched to a gene: 4. The length of the CDR3 is 15 residues. Germline CDR1 KGHSY, CDR2 FQNENV. In DNA, the CDR3 is TGTGCCAGCAGCCAATCGGGGCAGGGGGAAGAGACCCAGTACTTC. Translation: CASSQSGQGEETQYF.

The genes are TRBV30 and TRBJ2-7; TRBD2 matches 10 bases. This CDR3 is 15 amino acids long. V trimming: 4 bases; J trimming: 3 bases; junction bases outside the gene matches: 9. CDR1 and CDR2 from the germline V gene are GTSNPN and SVGIG (reference sequence). The CDR3 reads CAWIPKRGGLYEQYF. The CDR3 DNA sequence: TGTGCCTGGATCCCCAAGCGGGGGGGCCTCTACGAGCAGTACTTC. Variable domain in full (rest from reference TRBV30 and TRBJ2-7): SQTIHQWPATLVQPVGSPLSLECTVEGTSNPNLYWYRQAAGRGLQLLFYSVGIGQISSEVPQNLSASRPQDRQFILSSKKLLLSDSGFYLCAWIPKRGGLYEQYFGPGTRLTVT.

This clonotype was observed once. The chain has TRBV20-1 and TRBJ2-2; D may be TRBD2 (6 bases). Germline-derived CDR1 and CDR2 are DFQATT and SNEGSKA (reference sequence). This CDR3 is 14 amino acids long. V was clipped by 4 bases and J by 2 bases, with 11 bases between them. The CDR3 region has the DNA TGCAGTGCTACCGGGGGTTTAAACACCGGGGAGCTGTTTTTT. It specifies CSATGGLNTGELFF.

The sample holds one count of this clonotype. This rearrangement joins TRBV12-3 or TRBV12-4 to TRBJ1-5; D is unresolved. V gave up 5 bases and J gave up 12 bases, with 20 bases separating them. The CDR3 runs to 14 residues. Written as DNA, the CDR3 is TGTGCCAGCAGTACAGACGCCCCCAAAAGGGTCCAGCATTTT. This encodes CASSTDAPKRVQHF.

In its sample, this clonotype was seen many times. This sequence joins TRBV29-1 and TRBJ2-1, with D perhaps matching TRBD1 (6 bases). The CDR3 has 12 residues. CDR1 is SQVTM, CDR2 ANQGSEA, per germline. Trimming stripped 2 bases from V and 6 bases from J, with 8 bases between. CDR3: CSVELGGNEQFF. CDR3 nucleotide sequence: TGCAGCGTTGAATTAGGGGGCAATGAGCAGTTCTTC.

The gene calls are TRBV5-1 and TRBJ2-7; no reliable D call. In germline, CDR1 is SGHRS, CDR2 YFSETQ. The CDR3 extends over 14 amino acids. The V gene lost 0 bases and the J gene lost 3 bases, with 10 bases spanning the gap. In nucleotides, the CDR3 is TGCGCCAGCAGCTTGGAACAGATACGCTACGAGCAGTACTTC. As protein: CASSLEQIRYEQYF.

This clonotype was seen many times. The chain carries TRBV29-1 and TRBJ2-1; 7 bases are shared with TRBD2. Germline trimming cut 4 bases from V and 7 bases from J; bases unmatched to any gene: 7. Per the germline V gene, CDR1 is SQVTM and CDR2 is ANQGSEA. The CDR3 has 13 amino acids. CDR3 coding DNA: TGCAGCGTTGCCCAGCGGGAAGGGAATGAGCAGTTCTTC. This sequence encodes CSVAQREGNEQFF.

This clonotype was detected ten times or more. The J gene is TRBJ2-3, the V gene TRBV5-1, with D maybe TRBD2 (6 bases). V dropped 2 bases and J dropped 1 base, with 17 bases sitting between them. The CDR3 runs 17 residues. Germline-derived CDR1 and CDR2 are SGHRS and YFSETQ. The CDR3 nucleotides are TGCGCCAGCAGCTTACTCAGCGGGCCTACCCGCACAGATACGCAGTATTTT. This codes for CASSLLSGPTRTDTQYF.

This clonotype was counted only a few times. The chain uses TRBV5-1 and TRBJ2-1, with D unresolved. This CDR3 comprises 14 residues. The V and J ends lost 0 bases and 9 bases respectively, with 13 bases between them. Germline V lookup: CDR1 SGHRS, CDR2 YFSETQ. CDR3 region: CASSLEGSVPEQFF. DNA of the CDR3: TGCGCCAGCAGCTTGGAGGGTAGTGTGCCTGAGCAGTTCTTC.

The CDR3 DNA is TGTGCCAGCGGCTACCACCGGGACAGGCAGTACTTC. Translating it yields CASGYHRDRQYF. The chain combines TRBV27 with TRBJ2-7; 7 bases fit TRBD1. This CDR3 has 12 amino acids. With V trimmed by 8 bases and J by 9 bases, 10 bases remained unmatched. CDR1 MNHEY and CDR2 SMNVEV come from the germline V gene (reference sequence).

The chain recombines TRBV7-6 with TRBJ1-5; a weak D match, TRBD1 (6 bases). CDR1 and CDR2 from the germline V gene are SGHVS and FNYEAQ. The CDR3 contains 15 residues. V lost 1 base, J lost 2 bases, and 9 bases lay in between. The CDR3 DNA follows: TGTGCCAGCAGCTTAGTGAGACAGGGCAATCAGCCCCAGCATTTT. Residues: CASSLVRQGNQPQHF.